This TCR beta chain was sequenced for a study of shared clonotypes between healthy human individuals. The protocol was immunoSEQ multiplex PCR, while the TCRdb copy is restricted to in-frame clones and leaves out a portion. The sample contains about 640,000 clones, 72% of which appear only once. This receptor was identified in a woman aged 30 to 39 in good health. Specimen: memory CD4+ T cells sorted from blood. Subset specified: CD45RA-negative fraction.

Written as DNA, the CDR3 is TGTGCCAGTCACAGGGGACTGTTTTACGAGCAGTACTTC. Protein sequence: CASHRGLFYEQYF. The J gene is TRBJ2-7, the V gene TRBV2; tentatively, D is TRBD1 (7 bases). Trimming removed 9 bases from V and 4 bases from J, with 16 bases in between. The CDR3 loop spans 13 amino acids. CDR1 SNHLY and CDR2 FYNNEI come from the germline V gene.